The present entry profiles one TCR beta chain with its context. V lost 2 bases and J lost 4, with 12 bases in between. From germline, CDR1 is WSHSY and CDR2 SAAADI. There are 15 residues in the CDR3. The sample originates from a study of OX40 agonist ivuxolimab in advanced cancers. The overall study: Clinicians treated patients with ivuxolimab, an agonistic anti-OX40 (CD134) antibody.

Some clones are missing from TCRdb's copy, which holds only in-frame ones; the method was immunoSEQ multiplex PCR. This sample has more than 100,000 clones, with roughly 93% found just once. V gene TRBV10-2 combines with J gene TRBJ1-5; D gene ambiguous. The material sequenced was CD4+ or CD8+ T cells sorted from blood, taken in a trial of the OX40 agonist ivuxolimab. The TCR sequence derives from an adult with an advanced solid tumor such as melanoma, head and neck, liver or kidney cancer. The DNA of the CDR3 is TGCGCCAGCAGTGAGATTGGGCAGGATAATCAGCCCCAGCATTTT. Translating gives CASSEIGQDNQPQHF.